These 24 T cell receptor beta chains originate from one sample sequenced in a study of beta chain features in type 1 diabetes. Study results and limitations: In all four CD4+ subsets, TCRB CDR3 length was significantly, moderately reduced in type 1 diabetes.

No cognate antigen is known for these TCRs. The sequenced template was cDNA made from the entire isolated RNA. Only in-frame clones appear in the TCRdb table, and some are missing; sequencing was by immunoSEQ multiplex PCR. The sample includes roughly 250,000 clones, roughly 20% of them seen just once. The sequenced sample consisted of naive CD4+ T cells from blood. The source of these receptors is a woman aged 40-49 years with type 1 diabetes.

This clone was seen a few times. The chain uses TRBV19 and TRBJ2-3, with a possible D match to TRBD1 (5 bases). The ends were cut back, 7 bases at V and 3 bases at J, with 17 bases in the middle. Looked up from germline, CDR1 is LNHDA and CDR2 is SQIVND (reference sequence). This CDR3 is built from 15 residues. CDR3 in DNA: TGTGCCAGTACCAGGACCCAGGGTATGACAGATACGCAGTATTTT. This codes for CASTRTQGMTDTQYF.

This clone was detected a few times. This sequence joins TRBV27 and TRBJ1-1; possibly TRBD1 for D (5 bases). CDR1 and CDR2 from the germline V gene are MNHEY and SMNVEV (reference sequence). V lost 5 bases, J lost 3 bases, and 10 bases lay in between. This CDR3 is built from 13 residues. The CDR3 region is CASSPGLYTEAFF. The CDR3 DNA reads as TGTGCCAGCAGTCCGGGACTATACACTGAAGCTTTCTTT.

This clone was seen a handful of times. V is TRBV5-1 and J is TRBJ2-1; 8 positions match TRBD1. The CDR3 is made up of 15 amino acids. Germline CDR1 reads SGHRS; CDR2 reads YFSETQ. Trimming took 0 bases from V and 5 from J; bases not matched to a gene: 4. For the CDR3, the DNA is TGCGCCAGCAGCTTGGCAGGGGGCGGGGACAATGAGCAGTTCTTC. Residues: CASSLAGGGDNEQFF.

This clone was seen a handful of times. CDR3 loop: CASSDRGRPPQHF. CDR3 nucleotides: TGTGCCAGCAGCGACAGGGGGCGACCACCCCAGCATTTT. The chain joins TRBV7-2 to TRBJ1-5; 10 bases line up with TRBD1. This CDR3 is built from 13 residues. Trimming removed 5 bases from V and 10 bases from J; junction bases left unmatched: 5. CDR1 SGHTA and CDR2 FQGNSA come from the germline V gene.

The V gene is TRBV30, the J gene TRBJ1-4; the D is unclear. This CDR3 has 14 residues. CDR1 GTSNPN and CDR2 SVGIG come from the germline V gene (reference sequence). V gave up 0 bases and J gave up 5 bases, with 10 bases separating them. The CDR3 bases are TGTGCCTGGAGTGTAGGAGGGTTGAATGAAAAACTGTTTTTT. This encodes CAWSVGGLNEKLFF.

The CDR3 region has the DNA TGTGCCAGCAGCTTAGGCAGGGTCTACGAGCAGTACTTC. Encoded protein: CASSLGRVYEQYF. V usage is TRBV7-2 and J usage is TRBJ2-7; a weak D match, TRBD1 (5 bases). V lost 1 base to trimming and J lost 3 bases, with 7 bases between them. Germline V lookup: CDR1 SGHTA, CDR2 FQGNSA. This CDR3 is 13 amino acids long.

This clone was seen a handful of times. V is TRBV5-1 and J is TRBJ1-1, with unresolved D. This CDR3 has 14 residues. Germline V gene data show CDR1 as SGHRS and CDR2 as YFSETQ. Trimming took off 5 bases at V and 3 bases at J, with 14 bases between the two ends. The CDR3 loop reads CASRPGSADTEAFF. CDR3 nucleotides: TGCGCCAGCAGGCCTGGGAGCGCCGACACTGAAGCTTTCTTT. The complete variable domain, with remaining parts taken from reference TRBV5-1 and TRBJ1-1, reads KAGVTQTPRYLIKTRGQQVTLSCSPISGHRSVSWYQQTPGQGLQFLFEYFSETQRNKGNFPGRFSGRQFSNSRSEMNVSTLELGDSALYLCASRPGSADTEAFFGQGTRLTVV.

The V call is TRBV5-4, the J call TRBJ2-5; 9 nucleotides line up with TRBD1. Germline V gene sequence: CDR1 SGHNT, CDR2 YYREEE (reference sequence). This CDR3 has 14 residues. The ends lost 2 bases at V and 2 bases at J; junction bases unmatched: 1. The CDR3 region is CASSFDRGQETQYF. The CDR3 nucleotides are TGTGCCAGCAGCTTTGACAGGGGGCAAGAGACCCAGTACTTC.

This clone was counted only a few times. The chain carries TRBV11-1 and TRBJ2-6; 7 nucleotides match TRBD1. Germline V gene lookup returns CDR1 SGHAT and CDR2 FQDESV (reference sequence). The CDR3 is 18 amino acids. V gave up 5 bases and J gave up 0 bases; unmatched junction bases: 10. In DNA form, the CDR3 reads TGTGCCAGCAGCCCATACAGGGGCCCCCGCTCTGGGGCCAACGTCCTGACTTTC. Protein: CASSPYRGPRSGANVLTF.

V gene TRBV7-6 combines with J gene TRBJ2-1, with 9 bases that match TRBD2. This CDR3 is built from 15 residues. J was trimmed by 9 bases and V by 1 base; bases with no gene match: 7. The germline V gene encodes CDR1 SGHVS and CDR2 FNYEAQ. The CDR3, as DNA: TGTGCCAGCAGCTTAGGCGGGAGGGCTACAGGTGAGCAGTTCTTC. Its translation: CASSLGGRATGEQFF.

This clone was observed a handful of times. The J gene is TRBJ2-5, the V gene TRBV6-5; D remains ambiguous. Trimming removed 6 bases from V and 1 base from J, with 12 bases in between. In germline, CDR1 is MNHEY, CDR2 SVGAGI. This CDR3 has 14 residues. CDR3 nucleotide sequence: TGTGCCAGCAGCCCCTCGGTAGCCCAAGAGACCCAGTACTTC. Its protein product is CASSPSVAQETQYF.

This chain joins TRBV5-1 and TRBJ2-1, with 9 bases matching TRBD1. Germline V gene data show CDR1 as SGHRS and CDR2 as YFSETQ. The CDR3 is 13 residues long. The V and J ends lost 4 bases and 10 bases, in that order; junction bases with no gene match: 6. CDR3 in DNA: TGCGCCAGCAGCACGAACAGGGGGCACGAGCAGTTCTTC. It codes for CASSTNRGHEQFF.

In this sample, this clone turned up a few times. The V and J genes are TRBV5-4 and TRBJ2-7; 8 positions agree with TRBD2. This CDR3 region has 15 residues. The V and J ends lost 4 bases and 3 bases, in that order; junction bases with no gene match: 9. Germline CDR1 is SGHNT and CDR2 is YYREEE (reference sequence). Written as DNA, the CDR3 is TGTGCCAGCAGCCGCACGGGACTAGGTGACTACGAGCAGTACTTC. As protein: CASSRTGLGDYEQYF.

This clone has only a few counts. V gene TRBV4-1 combines with J gene TRBJ2-3; maybe TRBD2 (5 bases). CDR1 is MGHRA and CDR2 is YSYEKL in the germline V gene. V lost 0 bases to trimming and J lost 4 bases, with 8 bases between them. The CDR3 runs to 14 residues. The chain's CDR3 is CASSQDPGSDTQYF. The CDR3 coding sequence is TGCGCCAGCAGCCAAGATCCGGGGTCAGATACGCAGTATTTT.

The rearrangement links TRBV9 to TRBJ2-5; TRBD2 agrees at 7 bases. The CDR3 sequence is 13 residues long. V lost 1 base, J lost 7 bases, and 4 bases stayed unmatched. Germline-derived CDR1 and CDR2 are SGDLS and YYNGEE. The chain's CDR3 is CASSVRTSGTQYF. For the CDR3, the DNA is TGTGCCAGCAGCGTAAGGACTAGTGGGACCCAGTACTTC. Drawing the rest from reference TRBV9 and TRBJ2-5, the complete variable domain is DSGVTQTPKHLITATGQRVTLRCSPRSGDLSVYWYQQSLDQGLQFLIQYYNGEERAKGNILERFSAQQFPDLHSELNLSSLELGDSALYFCASSVRTSGTQYFGPGTRLLVL.

The rearrangement links TRBV7-9 to TRBJ2-3; 10 positions match TRBD1. J gave up 5 bases and V 7 bases, and 6 bases lay outside the gene matches. The CDR3 has 14 amino acids. Per germline, CDR1 SEHNR and CDR2 FQNEAQ (reference sequence). CDR3 in amino acids: CASILGQGEDTQYF. The DNA for the CDR3 is TGTGCCAGCATTCTTGGACAGGGGGAAGATACGCAGTATTTT.

The chain combines TRBV28 with TRBJ2-1, with 12 bases identical to TRBD2. The CDR3 sequence is 14 residues long. The germline V gene has CDR1 MDHEN and CDR2 SYDVKM. The junction had 8 bases not matched to a gene; V was cut back by 8 bases and J by 9 bases. DNA of the CDR3: TGTGCCAGCTTTTCTAGCGGGGGGGCCGGTGAGCAGTTCTTC. Translating it yields CASFSSGGAGEQFF.

This chain links TRBV28 with TRBJ2-7, with D unresolved. The germline V gene encodes CDR1 MDHEN and CDR2 SYDVKM. This CDR3 has 15 amino acids. Trimming left V 2 bases short and J 0 bases short, with 11 bases between. The CDR3 protein is CASSLAAQSSYEQYF. DNA for the CDR3: TGTGCCAGCAGTTTAGCGGCGCAGAGCTCCTACGAGCAGTACTTC.

V is TRBV5-1 and J is TRBJ2-2; 8 nucleotides agree with TRBD1. The CDR3 extends over 15 amino acids. V trimming: 8 bases; J trimming: 2 bases; junction bases outside the gene matches: 8. The germline CDR1 and CDR2 sequences are SGHRS and YFSETQ. CDR3 region: CASLTGTGNTGELFF. The CDR3 nucleotides read TGCGCCAGTCTTACCGGGACAGGAAACACCGGGGAGCTGTTTTTT.

This clone was counted between two and nine times. This CDR3 is also generated by other DNA sequences in the sample. The V call is TRBV5-4, the J call TRBJ2-1; 7 bases fit TRBD1. The germline V gene has CDR1 SGHNT and CDR2 YYREEE (reference sequence). This CDR3 has 15 residues. Trimming at V came to 4 bases and at J to 1 base, leaving 5 bases not matched to a gene. CDR3 amino acids: CASSGDRGSYNEQFF. The DNA for the CDR3 is TGTGCCAGCAGCGGGGACAGAGGATCCTACAATGAGCAGTTCTTC.

The chain is built from TRBV30 and TRBJ2-7, with D perhaps TRBD2 (5 bases). The CDR3 is 12 amino acids. Trimming took 4 bases from V and 2 from J, leaving 9 bases between them. Germline values: CDR1 GTSNPN, CDR2 SVGIG (reference sequence). The CDR3 here is CAWTSGPYEQYF. In DNA, the CDR3 is TGTGCCTGGACCAGCGGACCCTACGAGCAGTACTTC. The entire variable domain, with the rest obtained from reference TRBV30 and TRBJ2-7, is as follows: SQTIHQWPATLVQPVGSPLSLECTVEGTSNPNLYWYRQAAGRGLQLLFYSVGIGQISSEVPQNLSASRPQDRQFILSSKKLLLSDSGFYLCAWTSGPYEQYFGPGTRLTVT.

This chain uses TRBV11-2 with TRBJ2-7; D may be TRBD2 (5 bases). CDR1 is SGHAT and CDR2 is FQNNGV in the germline V gene. This CDR3 region has 14 residues. V lost 1 base, J lost 6 bases, and 13 bases lay in between. As DNA, the CDR3 is TGTGCCAGCAGCTTAGTACTAGAGTCCGTCGAGCAGTACTTC. Amino acid sequence: CASSLVLESVEQYF.

The chain carries TRBV5-6 and TRBJ2-1, with TRBD2 matching 10 bases. V shed 5 bases and J 8 bases; nucleotides not matched to a gene: 10. Germline CDR1 reads SGHDT; CDR2 reads YYEEEE. This CDR3 spans 15 amino acids. The CDR3 sequence: CASRDSGGSWDEQFF. CDR3 DNA: TGTGCCAGCAGGGATAGCGGGGGGTCGTGGGATGAGCAGTTCTTC.

This clone has a handful of counts. V usage is TRBV5-1 and J usage is TRBJ2-7; possibly TRBD1 for D (6 bases). The V end was cut by 4 bases, the J end by 6 bases, with 14 bases between. There are 13 residues in the CDR3. CDR1 and CDR2 from the germline V gene are SGHRS and YFSETQ. Here the CDR3 reads CASSRGWTAEQYF. The CDR3 DNA sequence: TGCGCCAGCAGCCGAGGCTGGACAGCCGAGCAGTACTTC. Complete variable domain (other parts from reference TRBV5-1 and TRBJ2-7): KAGVTQTPRYLIKTRGQQVTLSCSPISGHRSVSWYQQTPGQGLQFLFEYFSETQRNKGNFPGRFSGRQFSNSRSEMNVSTLELGDSALYLCASSRGWTAEQYFGPGTRLTVT.